These 25 T cell receptor beta chains came from one sample sequenced in a study of blood T cell repertoires in COVID-19 (dated by TCRdb to the early 2020s). Libraries were constructed by the immunoSEQ multiplex PCR assay. Imported from immuneACCESS, the table was reduced by TCRdb to in-frame sequences with V and J called. These copies leave out some clones; in studies compared against another copy, an unresolved V gene accounts for under half, and the cause of the remainder is not known. This sample gives more than 120,000 clones in total; approximately 88% of them show up just once. The biggest ten clones account for roughly 4.8% of the sample. Sequenced: peripheral blood. All receptors derive from a human donor in a cohort sampled during active COVID-19.

In nucleotides, the CDR3 is TGTGCCAGCAGCCCTAAGCGGGGGGGCCCGGACGAGCAGTACTTC. Amino acid sequence: CASSPKRGGPDEQYF. The chain combines TRBV5-4 with TRBJ2-7, with 10 bases fitting TRBD2. V was clipped by 4 bases and J by 5 bases; unmatched bases: 9. CDR3 length equals 15 residues. Germline V gene data show CDR1 as SGHNT and CDR2 as YYREEE (reference sequence).

The J gene is TRBJ1-2, the V gene TRBV6-1, with a tentative D call TRBD1 (5 bases). Germline V CDR1 and CDR2: MNHNS, SASEGT. Trimming pared 2 bases from V and 4 bases from J, leaving 8 bases between. The CDR3 is made up of 13 amino acids. The CDR3 DNA reads TGTGCCAGCAGTGAACAGGGATCCTATGGCTACACCTTC. Amino acid sequence: CASSEQGSYGYTF.

The gene calls are TRBV2 and TRBJ1-1; D is unclear. The CDR3 consists of 13 residues. Looked up from germline, CDR1 is SNHLY and CDR2 is FYNNEI. Trimming stripped 6 bases from V and 5 bases from J, with 13 bases between. CDR3: CASRVGGGTEAFF. In DNA, the CDR3 is TGTGCCAGCAGGGTCGGAGGCGGGACTGAAGCTTTCTTT.

This chain connects TRBV2 to TRBJ1-4; D possibly corresponds to TRBD1 (5 bases). Trimming removed 6 bases from V and 0 bases from J, with 23 bases in between. The CDR3 is 19 amino acids. From germline, CDR1 is SNHLY and CDR2 FYNNEI. DNA of the CDR3: TGTGCCAGCAGGCGGGGCCAGGGCGACGTTGAGGCAACTAATGAAAAACTGTTTTTT. Protein sequence: CASRRGQGDVEATNEKLFF.

The chain carries TRBV6-2 or TRBV6-3 and TRBJ2-3, with D possibly being TRBD2 (5 bases). Germline V gives CDR1 MNHEY, CDR2 SVGEGT. V lost 0 bases to trimming and J lost 3 bases, with 7 bases between them. The CDR3 runs to 14 residues. The CDR3 bases are TGTGCCAGCAGTTACTCAGGGAGAACAGATACGCAGTATTTT. It specifies CASSYSGRTDTQYF.

The gene calls are TRBV5-1 and TRBJ2-7; D possibly corresponds to TRBD1 (7 bases). Germline V gene lookup returns CDR1 SGHRS and CDR2 YFSETQ. CDR3 length equals 13 residues. V was pared by 6 bases and J by 5 bases, with 15 bases between. The CDR3 DNA sequence: TGCGCCAGCAATCGACAGGGAGGCAACGAGCAGTACTTC. This sequence encodes CASNRQGGNEQYF.

The chain couples TRBV7-9 to TRBJ2-7; possible D gene TRBD1, 5 bases. This CDR3 is 14 amino acids long. V lost 3 bases and J 3 bases, leaving 12 bases between the germline ends. Looked up from germline, CDR1 is SEHNR and CDR2 is FQNEAQ (reference sequence). For the CDR3, the DNA is TGTGCCAGCAGCTTCTCGGCGCAGGGCTACGAGCAGTACTTC. This translates into CASSFSAQGYEQYF.

V is TRBV27 and J is TRBJ1-2; unclear D gene. Per the germline V gene, CDR1 is MNHEY and CDR2 is SMNVEV (reference sequence). Trimming removed 4 bases at V and 1 base at J, with 7 bases between. CDR3 length: 13 residues. The CDR3 spells CASSWQINYGYTF. In nucleotides, the CDR3 is TGTGCCAGCAGTTGGCAGATTAACTATGGCTACACCTTC.

This clone was found once. Just one base apart from a much larger clone, this may be a read error. This chain uses TRBV7-9 with TRBJ1-1; 8 bases map to TRBD1. The CDR3 length is 14 residues. V gave up 2 bases and J gave up 1 base; unmatched junction bases: 0. CDR1 and CDR2 from the germline V gene are SEHNR and FQNEAQ (reference sequence). CDR3 sequence (DNA): TGTGCCAGCAGCTTACAGGGGGCGAACACTGAAGCTTTCTTT. Residues: CASSLQGANTEAFF.

This clone was detected only once. This chain uses TRBV28 with TRBJ1-5; a possible D gene is TRBD1 (6 bases). CDR1 is MDHEN, CDR2 SYDVKM, per germline. Trimming took 7 bases from V and 0 from J, leaving 13 bases between them. This CDR3 region has 15 residues. The CDR3 loop is CASTKGGNSNQPQHF. CDR3 in DNA: TGTGCCAGCACCAAGGGGGGGAATAGCAATCAGCCCCAGCATTTT. The variable domain in full, with the rest retrieved from reference TRBV28 and TRBJ1-5, is DVKVTQSSRYLVKRTGEKVFLECVQDMDHENMFWYRQDPGLGLRLIYFSYDVKMKEKGDIPEGYSVSREKKERFSLILESASTNQTSMYLCASTKGGNSNQPQHFGDGTRLSIL.

This chain joins TRBV25-1 and TRBJ1-6; possible D gene TRBD1, 6 bases. With 6 bases removed from V and 5 bases from J, the gap between germline ends came to 11 bases. Germline CDR1 reads MGHDK; CDR2 reads SYGVNS. The CDR3 totals 14 residues. The CDR3 DNA reads TGTGCCAGCAGCCGGGACACTAATAATTCACCCCTCCACTTT. Its protein product is CASSRDTNNSPLHF. Filled out from reference TRBV25-1 and TRBJ1-6, the complete variable domain reads EADIYQTPRYLVIGTGKKITLECSQTMGHDKMYWYQQDPGMELHLIHYSYGVNSTEKGDLSSESTVSRIRTEHFPLTLESARPSHTSQYLCASSRDTNNSPLHFGNGTRLTVT.

This chain connects TRBV25-1 to TRBJ2-4; a possible D gene is TRBD1 (6 bases). The CDR3 length is 14 residues. From germline, CDR1 is MGHDK and CDR2 SYGVNS. Trimming cost V 0 bases and J 11 bases, with 14 bases left between them. The CDR3 region has the DNA TGTGCCAGCAGTGAATATCCACAGGGAGCAGTTCAGTACTTC. Translated: CASSEYPQGAVQYF.

The chain recombines TRBV19 with TRBJ2-5; 10 nucleotides agree with TRBD1. The V and J ends lost 5 bases and 4 bases, in that order; junction bases with no gene match: 7. This CDR3 spans 15 amino acids. The germline V gene has CDR1 LNHDA and CDR2 SQIVND (reference sequence). The CDR3 spells CASSPRRDRGETQYF. CDR3 nucleotide sequence: TGTGCCAGTAGTCCAAGAAGGGACAGGGGAGAGACCCAGTACTTC.

The chain joins TRBV14 to TRBJ1-1; no firm D call. V was trimmed by 4 bases and J by 0 bases, leaving 15 bases between them. CDR1 and CDR2 (germline): SGHDN, FVKESK. This CDR3 spans 16 amino acids. In DNA form, the CDR3 reads TGTGCCAGCAGCCCTACCCTAGGACTAATGAACACTGAAGCTTTCTTT. It translates to CASSPTLGLMNTEAFF.

The chain links TRBV5-4 to TRBJ2-2, with TRBD2 identical over 14 bases. The CDR3 is made up of 17 amino acids. Germline V gene data show CDR1 as SGHNT and CDR2 as YYREEE (reference sequence). The trim removed 4 bases at V and 5 bases at J, leaving 7 bases unmatched. The CDR3 sequence: CASSAPGLAGETGELFF. CDR3 DNA: TGTGCCAGCAGCGCCCCGGGACTAGCGGGAGAAACCGGGGAGCTGTTTTTT.

The J gene is TRBJ1-2, the V gene TRBV5-4, with TRBD1 matching over 7 bases. The CDR3 is made up of 14 amino acids. V shed 4 bases, J shed 4 bases, and the junction held 7 bases outside the gene matches. CDR1 is SGHNT, CDR2 YYREEE, per germline (reference sequence). The CDR3 sequence: CASSHGDSSYGYTF. Here the CDR3 DNA reads TGTGCCAGCAGCCATGGGGACAGTTCCTATGGCTACACCTTC.

The genes are TRBV28 and TRBJ2-2; D is ambiguous. The germline CDR1 and CDR2 sequences are MDHEN and SYDVKM. V was cut by 6 bases and J by 2 bases, with 7 bases left in between. The CDR3 sequence is 13 residues long. The CDR3 bases are TGTGCCAGCAGCGCAGTTAACACCGGGGAGCTGTTTTTT. Its translation: CASSAVNTGELFF. The entire variable domain, with the rest obtained from reference TRBV28 and TRBJ2-2, is as follows: DVKVTQSSRYLVKRTGEKVFLECVQDMDHENMFWYRQDPGLGLRLIYFSYDVKMKEKGDIPEGYSVSREKKERFSLILESASTNQTSMYLCASSAVNTGELFFGEGSRLTVL.

In DNA form, the CDR3 reads TGTGCCAGCAGACAGGGTTTTAGCACCGGGGAGCTGTTTTTT. Its protein product is CASRQGFSTGELFF. J is TRBJ2-2 and V is TRBV3-1 (or the pseudogene TRBV3-2), with TRBD1 as a possible D gene (6 bases). The V end lost 6 bases, the J end lost 4 bases, and 12 bases lay between the germline ends. CDR3 length equals 14 residues. Germline V gives CDR1 LGHDT, CDR2 YNNKEL (reference sequence).

The chain is built from TRBV3-1 (or the pseudogene TRBV3-2) and TRBJ1-1, with 9 bases aligning to TRBD1. Per germline, CDR1 LGHDT and CDR2 YNNKEL (reference sequence). CDR3 length: 15 amino acids. The J segment lost 5 bases and the V segment lost 2 bases, leaving 6 bases of the junction unmatched. The CDR3 reads CASSQLTGGRTEAFF. CDR3 bases: TGTGCCAGCAGCCAATTGACAGGGGGGAGGACTGAAGCTTTCTTT.

This clone was seen only a few times. The CDR3 end shows no conserved phenylalanine or tryptophan, and so a read error is likely. The limits of the CDR3 on the DNA are not certain, so only TCRdb's listed CDR3 is given. V is TRBV3-1 (or the pseudogene TRBV3-2) and J is TRBJ1-6; the table's D call, TRBD1, was not checked against the DNA. In germline, CDR1 is LGHDT, CDR2 YNNKEL (reference sequence). A total of 13 residues make up the CDR3, ends included. The CDR3 loop is CASSQGRAAGRVL.

The rearrangement uses TRBV10-3 and TRBJ2-4; D might be TRBD2 (5 bases). Germline V gives CDR1 ENHRY, CDR2 SYGVKD. This CDR3 is 14 amino acids long. Trimming took 6 bases from V and 0 from J, leaving 9 bases between them. CDR3 loop: CAISAREAKNIQYF. Written as DNA, the CDR3 is TGTGCCATCAGCGCACGGGAAGCCAAAAACATTCAGTACTTC.

V is TRBV7-9 and J is TRBJ2-1, with 8 bases identical to TRBD1. CDR1 and CDR2 from the germline V gene are SEHNR and FQNEAQ (reference sequence). J gave up 7 bases and V 5 bases, and 4 bases lay outside the gene matches. CDR3 length equals 13 residues. The DNA for the CDR3 is TGTGCCAGCAGCACCAGGGGGCTAAATGAGCAGTTCTTC. Amino acids: CASSTRGLNEQFF.

V is TRBV6-2 or TRBV6-3 and J is TRBJ2-2; D may be TRBD1 (6 bases). CDR1 and CDR2 (germline): MNHEY, SVGEGT. This CDR3 is 17 amino acids long. Trimming took off 4 bases at V and 1 base at J, with 16 bases between the two ends. The CDR3 DNA is TGTGCCAGCAGTTCACCCACAGGGTCCGGGAACACCGGGGAGCTGTTTTTT. As protein: CASSSPTGSGNTGELFF.

V gene TRBV6-5 combines with J gene TRBJ1-2; D may be TRBD1 (6 bases). The ends were cut back, 6 bases at V and 4 bases at J, with 18 bases in the middle. This CDR3 has 15 amino acids. CDR1 and CDR2 (germline): MNHEY, SVGAGI. The CDR3 region has the DNA TGTGCCAGCAGCCCAACCTCAGGGGCAGTCTATGGCTACACCTTC. Translation gives CASSPTSGAVYGYTF.

The chain carries TRBV30 and TRBJ2-3, with TRBD2 matching over 9 bases. The CDR3 length is 18 residues. Germline CDR1 reads GTSNPN; CDR2 reads SVGIG (reference sequence). Trimming took 4 bases from V and 3 from J; bases not matched to a gene: 17. DNA for the CDR3: TGTGCCTGGACCCCGGGGGGCGGGGGGGCCCGTGGGACAGATACGCAGTATTTT. Protein sequence: CAWTPGGGGARGTDTQYF.